The 19 T cell receptor beta chains in this list originate from one sample, sequenced in a study of blood T cell repertoires in COVID-19. The data were produced by immunoSEQ multiplex PCR, yet TCRdb's version contains in-frame clones alone and is incomplete. Counted here are a few hundred thousand clones, roughly 80% occurring once; the ten biggest clones make up roughly 3.4%. Sequenced sample: peripheral blood. All receptors derive from a woman under 30 with acute or convalescent COVID-19.

V gene TRBV7-9 combines with J gene TRBJ1-1; D uncertain. Trimming removed 3 bases at V and 1 base at J, with 9 bases between. This CDR3 comprises 14 residues. Looked up from germline, CDR1 is SEHNR and CDR2 is FQNEAQ (reference sequence). CDR3 sequence: CASSFLTENTEAFF. The CDR3 coding sequence is TGTGCCAGCAGCTTTCTAACAGAGAACACTGAAGCTTTCTTT.

As concerns this clone: Other DNA sequences within the sample encode an identical CDR3. The chain recombines TRBV12-3 or TRBV12-4 with TRBJ1-1, with D possibly matching TRBD1 (6 bases). With 3 bases removed from V and 4 bases from J, the gap between germline ends came to 9 bases. CDR3 length: 13 amino acids. In DNA form, the CDR3 reads TGTGCCAGCAGTTTCGGACAGTCCACTGAAGCTTTCTTT. Translating it yields CASSFGQSTEAFF.

The gene calls are TRBV28 and TRBJ2-1, with D possibly matching TRBD2 (6 bases). There are 12 residues in the CDR3. V was pared by 6 bases and J by 9 bases, with 12 bases between. CDR1 is MDHEN and CDR2 is SYDVKM in the germline V gene. CDR3 in amino acids: CASRRTNPEQFF. CDR3 sequence (DNA): TGTGCCAGCAGACGGACTAACCCTGAGCAGTTCTTC.

This chain uses TRBV30 with TRBJ1-6; 7 bases map to TRBD1. Germline V gene sequence: CDR1 GTSNPN, CDR2 SVGIG (reference sequence). V trimming: 3 bases; J trimming: 2 bases; junction bases outside the gene matches: 10. The CDR3 length is 17 residues. The CDR3: CAWSGYGTVPYNSPLHF. The CDR3 nucleotides read TGTGCCTGGAGCGGCTATGGGACAGTTCCCTATAATTCACCCCTCCACTTT.

The V call is TRBV6-5, the J call TRBJ1-5, with 9 bases identical to TRBD1. The length of the CDR3 is 15 residues. Per germline, CDR1 MNHEY and CDR2 SVGAGI. With V trimmed by 7 bases and J by 4 bases, 8 bases remained unmatched. The CDR3, as DNA: TGTGCCAGCACCAGGGACAGGGTAGTAAATCAGCCCCAGCATTTT. Protein sequence: CASTRDRVVNQPQHF.

The chain carries TRBV18 and TRBJ1-1; maybe TRBD1 (6 bases). The CDR3 is 13 amino acids. Trimming left V 5 bases short and J 6 bases short, with 13 bases between. Germline V CDR1 and CDR2: KGHSH, LQKENI. CDR3 bases: TGTGCCAGCTCAATTACAGGGTCTGCTGAAGCTTTCTTT. Amino acid sequence: CASSITGSAEAFF.

This chain links TRBV4-3 with TRBJ2-7; D may be TRBD1 (6 bases). CDR3 size: 16 residues. Per germline, CDR1 LGHNA and CDR2 YSLEER. Trimming left V 1 base short and J 2 bases short, with 15 bases between. The CDR3 here is CASSQASGQTTYEQYF. The CDR3 coding sequence is TGCGCCAGCAGCCAAGCTTCGGGACAAACCACCTACGAGCAGTACTTC.

This sequence joins TRBV18 and TRBJ2-3; possibly TRBD2 for D (6 bases). Germline V gives CDR1 KGHSH, CDR2 LQKENI. Trimming shortened V by 0 bases and J by 0 bases, and 13 bases separated the two germline ends. CDR3 length: 17 residues. The CDR3 DNA is TGTGCCAGCTCACCACCGTTCGCGGGAAAGAGCACAGATACGCAGTATTTT. Protein: CASSPPFAGKSTDTQYF. The whole variable domain, filled in from reference TRBV18 and TRBJ2-3, reads NAGVMQNPRHLVRRRGQEARLRCSPMKGHSHVYWYRQLPEEGLKFMVYLQKENIIDESGMPKERFSAEFPKEGPSILRIQQVVRGDSAAYFCASSPPFAGKSTDTQYFGPGTRLTVL.

The chain uses TRBV5-1 and TRBJ2-5; 7 nucleotides line up with TRBD1. CDR3 length equals 16 residues. With 4 bases clipped from V and 2 bases from J, the junction kept 11 bases outside the gene matches. The germline V gene encodes CDR1 SGHRS and CDR2 YFSETQ. The CDR3 spells CASSPTGSGTQETQYF. Written as DNA, the CDR3 is TGCGCCAGCAGCCCGACAGGGTCGGGGACACAAGAGACCCAGTACTTC.

The CDR3 nucleotides read TGTGCCAGCAGCGGGACTGGATTCAATGAGCAGTTCTTC. Translating it yields CASSGTGFNEQFF. This chain joins TRBV27 and TRBJ2-1; tentatively, D is TRBD2 (6 bases). Germline CDR1 MNHEY, CDR2 SMNVEV (reference sequence). V lost 6 bases and J 6 bases, leaving 12 bases between the germline ends. This CDR3 has 13 residues.

The genes are TRBV9 and TRBJ1-2, with 7 bases matching TRBD1. Trimming cost V 3 bases and J 3 bases; bases outside gene matches: 11. Germline V gene lookup returns CDR1 SGDLS and CDR2 YYNGEE. The CDR3 is 16 amino acids. CDR3 nucleotide sequence: TGTGCCAGCAGCGGTGCACAGGACAGGAGATACTATGGCTACACCTTC. Translation: CASSGAQDRRYYGYTF.

The rearrangement joins TRBV7-2 to TRBJ2-1; D gene uncertain. Germline V gene sequence: CDR1 SGHTA, CDR2 FQGNSA. The CDR3 covers 15 residues. Trimming stripped 5 bases from V and 0 bases from J, with 11 bases between. CDR3 loop: CASSPYHDSYNEQFF. As DNA, the CDR3 is TGTGCCAGCAGCCCCTATCACGACTCCTACAATGAGCAGTTCTTC.

V usage is TRBV7-2 and J usage is TRBJ2-3; the D is unclear. Trimming took 1 base from V and 0 from J, leaving 14 bases between them. Per germline, CDR1 SGHTA and CDR2 FQGNSA. The CDR3 runs to 17 residues. The CDR3 region has the DNA TGTGCCAGCAGCTTAGGGCATGGCGGCACTAGCACAGATACGCAGTATTTT. This translates into CASSLGHGGTSTDTQYF.

The table lists this clone with a count of one. The chain is built from TRBV5-1 and TRBJ2-3, with 8 bases aligning to TRBD2. CDR1 and CDR2 (germline): SGHRS, YFSETQ. The CDR3 extends over 17 amino acids. V dropped 0 bases and J dropped 2; count of bases not matched to a gene: 8. In DNA form, the CDR3 reads TGCGCCAGCAGCTTGGTAGCGGGACTCCCGACCACAGATACGCAGTATTTT. Translated, it gives CASSLVAGLPTTDTQYF.

V and J are TRBV28 and TRBJ1-5; possible D gene TRBD1, 6 bases. In germline, CDR1 is MDHEN, CDR2 SYDVKM. Trimming took off 7 bases at V and 4 bases at J, with 8 bases between the two ends. This CDR3 contains 12 residues. CDR3 nucleotides: TGTGCCAGCAATAGGGGGAATCAGCCCCAGCATTTT. Its translation is CASNRGNQPQHF.

V gene TRBV7-9 combines with J gene TRBJ2-2; the D gene is possibly TRBD2 (6 bases). The CDR3 consists of 15 residues. CDR1 is SEHNR, CDR2 FQNEAQ, per germline (reference sequence). Trimming shortened V by 2 bases and J by 4 bases, and 11 bases separated the two germline ends. The CDR3 DNA sequence: TGTGCCAGCAGCTTACCGGGACTCGGCACCGGGGAGCTGTTTTTT. Protein sequence: CASSLPGLGTGELFF.

The V and J genes are TRBV18 and TRBJ2-1; TRBD2 matches 9 bases. The trim removed 2 bases at V and 0 bases at J, leaving 5 bases unmatched. This CDR3 has 17 residues. Germline V CDR1 and CDR2: KGHSH, LQKENI. CDR3 region: CASSPGPSGTSYNEQFF. The CDR3 DNA sequence: TGTGCCAGCTCACCAGGGCCTAGCGGGACCTCCTACAATGAGCAGTTCTTC.

DNA for the CDR3: TGTGCCAGCAGTTTAACGAGGGACACATATGGCTACACCTTC. This codes for CASSLTRDTYGYTF. V gene TRBV27 combines with J gene TRBJ1-2; possible D gene TRBD1, 6 bases. V lost 2 bases and J lost 5, with 12 bases in between. There are 14 residues in the CDR3. Germline CDR1 MNHEY, CDR2 SMNVEV (reference sequence).

V gene TRBV19 combines with J gene TRBJ1-2, with D tentatively TRBD1 (6 bases). V lost 8 bases, J lost 8 bases, and 15 bases lay in between. The CDR3 covers 12 residues. The V gene's germline CDR1 is LNHDA and CDR2 SQIVND (reference sequence). CDR3 loop: CASATGSRGYTF. In DNA, the CDR3 is TGTGCCAGTGCTACAGGGTCAAGGGGCTACACCTTC.